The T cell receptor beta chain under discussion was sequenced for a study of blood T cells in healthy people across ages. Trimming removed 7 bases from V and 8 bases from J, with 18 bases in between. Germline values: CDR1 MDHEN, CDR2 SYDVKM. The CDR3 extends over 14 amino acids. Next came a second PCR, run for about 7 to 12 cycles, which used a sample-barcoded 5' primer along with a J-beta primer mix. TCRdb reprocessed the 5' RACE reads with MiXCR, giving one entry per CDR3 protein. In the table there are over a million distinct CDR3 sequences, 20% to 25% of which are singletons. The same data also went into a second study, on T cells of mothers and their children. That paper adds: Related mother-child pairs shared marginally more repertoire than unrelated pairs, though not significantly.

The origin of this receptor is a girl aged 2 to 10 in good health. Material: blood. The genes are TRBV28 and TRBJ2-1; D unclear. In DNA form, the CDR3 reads TGTGCCAGCAAATTCTTCACAAGCGCGGATGAGCAGTTCTTC. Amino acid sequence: CASKFFTSADEQFF.